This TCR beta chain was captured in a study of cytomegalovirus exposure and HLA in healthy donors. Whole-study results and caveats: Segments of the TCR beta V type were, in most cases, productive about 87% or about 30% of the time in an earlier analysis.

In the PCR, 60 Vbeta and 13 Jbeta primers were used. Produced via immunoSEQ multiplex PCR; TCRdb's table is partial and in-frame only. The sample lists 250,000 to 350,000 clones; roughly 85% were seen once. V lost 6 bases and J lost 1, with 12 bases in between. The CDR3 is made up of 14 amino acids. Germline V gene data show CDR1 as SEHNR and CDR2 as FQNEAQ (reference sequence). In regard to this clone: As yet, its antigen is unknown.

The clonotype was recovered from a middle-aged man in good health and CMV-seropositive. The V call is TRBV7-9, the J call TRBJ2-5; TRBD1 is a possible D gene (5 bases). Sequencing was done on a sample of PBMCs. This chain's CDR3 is CASSRDSSQETQYF. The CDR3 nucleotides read TGTGCCAGCAGTAGAGACAGTAGCCAAGAGACCCAGTACTTC.